The rows below give T cell receptor beta chains drawn from one sample of a study of cytomegalovirus exposure and HLA in healthy donors. Clones were read by immunoSEQ multiplex PCR, and TCRdb kept only the in-frame ones, dropping some. Of about 140,000 clones in the sample, 88% were seen once. Sequenced input: PBMCs. The receptors stem from a woman aged 18-35 years in good health and CMV-seropositive. The CDR3 runs from the conserved cysteine through the conserved F or W.

j_call: TRBJ2-1; v_call: TRBV5-1; cdr3_aa: CASSLVIAGGPGYYNEQFF
j_call: TRBJ2-2; v_call: TRBV7-9; cdr3_aa: CASSSGYGELFF
j_call: TRBJ1-5; v_call: TRBV19; cdr3_aa: CASRVEPISNQPQHF
j_call: TRBJ1-1; v_call: TRBV18; cdr3_aa: CASSPSGGYMNTEAFF
j_call: TRBJ1-3; v_call: TRBV28; cdr3_aa: CASTQQGHTIYF
j_call: TRBJ1-3; v_call: TRBV7-8; cdr3_aa: CASSYPQGGGNTIYF
j_call: TRBJ2-7; v_call: TRBV5-1; cdr3_aa: CASSLNLLAGGYEQYF
j_call: TRBJ2-1; v_call: TRBV6-1; cdr3_aa: CASGGQGYNEQFF
j_call: TRBJ2-2; v_call: TRBV9; cdr3_aa: CASSAPRSGSGYTGELFF
j_call: TRBJ1-4; v_call: TRBV27; cdr3_aa: CASSRGARPNEKLFF
j_call: TRBJ2-7; v_call: TRBV28; cdr3_aa: CASSPGYEQYF
j_call: TRBJ2-1; v_call: TRBV10-2; cdr3_aa: CASRLTSGRGNEQFF
j_call: TRBJ1-2; v_call: TRBV27; cdr3_aa: CASRRGPANYGYTF
j_call: TRBJ2-3; v_call: TRBV21-1; cdr3_aa: CASSPAGSGTDTQYF
j_call: TRBJ2-3; v_call: TRBV9; cdr3_aa: CASSVALYTDTQYF
j_call: TRBJ1-2; v_call: TRBV4-3; cdr3_aa: CASSQEVHRGSTYGYTF
j_call: TRBJ2-1; v_call: TRBV7-2; cdr3_aa: CASSLARGLAGGPEFF
j_call: TRBJ2-7; v_call: TRBV7-2; cdr3_aa: CASSLVWAPEQYF
j_call: TRBJ1-1; v_call: TRBV5-1; cdr3_aa: CASSLADRGDGNTEAFF
j_call: TRBJ1-1; v_call: TRBV19; cdr3_aa: CASSPGGEVAFF
j_call: TRBJ2-3; v_call: TRBV19; cdr3_aa: CASSIVAGATDTQYF
j_call: TRBJ2-7; v_call: TRBV6-6; cdr3_aa: CASSSRQGQSYEQYF
j_call: TRBJ1-2; v_call: TRBV7-2; cdr3_aa: CASSDRGQFYGYTF
j_call: TRBJ1-6; v_call: TRBV2; cdr3_aa: CASSILGQGNSPLHF
j_call: TRBJ1-3; v_call: TRBV2; cdr3_aa: CASSTDRAGNTIYF
j_call: TRBJ2-7; v_call: TRBV5-4; cdr3_aa: CASSSGGLAGYEQYF